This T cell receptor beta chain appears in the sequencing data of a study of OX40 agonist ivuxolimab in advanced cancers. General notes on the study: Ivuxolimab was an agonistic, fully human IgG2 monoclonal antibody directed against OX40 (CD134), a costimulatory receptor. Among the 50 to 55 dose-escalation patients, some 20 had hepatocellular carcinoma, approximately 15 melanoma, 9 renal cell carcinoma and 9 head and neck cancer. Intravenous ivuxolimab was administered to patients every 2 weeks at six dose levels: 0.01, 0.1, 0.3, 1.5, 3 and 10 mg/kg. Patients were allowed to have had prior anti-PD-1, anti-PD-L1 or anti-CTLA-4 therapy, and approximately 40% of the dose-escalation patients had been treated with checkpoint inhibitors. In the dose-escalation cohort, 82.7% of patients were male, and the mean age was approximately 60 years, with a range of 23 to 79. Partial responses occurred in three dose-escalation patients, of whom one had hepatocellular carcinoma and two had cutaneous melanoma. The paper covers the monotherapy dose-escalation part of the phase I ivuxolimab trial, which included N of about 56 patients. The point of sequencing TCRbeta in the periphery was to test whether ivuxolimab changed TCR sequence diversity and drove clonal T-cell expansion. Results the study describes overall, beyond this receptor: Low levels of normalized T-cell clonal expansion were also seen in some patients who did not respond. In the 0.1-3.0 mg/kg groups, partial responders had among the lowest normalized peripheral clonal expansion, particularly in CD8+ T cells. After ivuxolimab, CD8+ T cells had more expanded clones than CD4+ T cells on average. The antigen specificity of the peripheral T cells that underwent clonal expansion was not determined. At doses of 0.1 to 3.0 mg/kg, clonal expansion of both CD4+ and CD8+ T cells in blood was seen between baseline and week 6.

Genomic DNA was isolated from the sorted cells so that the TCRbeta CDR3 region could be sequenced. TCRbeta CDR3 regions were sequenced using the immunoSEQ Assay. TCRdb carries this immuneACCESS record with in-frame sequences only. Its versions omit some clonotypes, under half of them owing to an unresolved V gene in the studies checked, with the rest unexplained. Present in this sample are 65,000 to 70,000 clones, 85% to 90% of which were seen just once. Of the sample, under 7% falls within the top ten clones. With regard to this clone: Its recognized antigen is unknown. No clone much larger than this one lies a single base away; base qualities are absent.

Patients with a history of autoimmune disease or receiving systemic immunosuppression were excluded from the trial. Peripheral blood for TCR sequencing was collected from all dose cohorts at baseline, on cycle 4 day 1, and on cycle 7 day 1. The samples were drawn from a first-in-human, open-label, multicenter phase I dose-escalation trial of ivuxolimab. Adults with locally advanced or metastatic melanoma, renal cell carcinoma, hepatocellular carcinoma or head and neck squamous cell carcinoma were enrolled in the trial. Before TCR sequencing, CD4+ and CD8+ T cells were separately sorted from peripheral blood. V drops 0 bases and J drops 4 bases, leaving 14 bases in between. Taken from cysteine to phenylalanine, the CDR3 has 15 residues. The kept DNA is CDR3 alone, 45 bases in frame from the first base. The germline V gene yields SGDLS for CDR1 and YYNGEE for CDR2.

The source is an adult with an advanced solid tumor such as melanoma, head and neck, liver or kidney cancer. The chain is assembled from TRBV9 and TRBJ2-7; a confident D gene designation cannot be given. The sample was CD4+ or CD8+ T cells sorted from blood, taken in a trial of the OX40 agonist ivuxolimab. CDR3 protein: CASSVGAQYQYEQYF. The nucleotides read TGTGCCAGCAGCGTAGGGGCCCAGTACCAATACGAGCAGTACTTC.